The 13 T cell receptor beta chains in this list originate from one sample, sequenced in a study of T cell responses to AZD1222 COVID-19 vaccine. The assay was immunoSEQ multiplex PCR, and TCRdb's table has in-frame clones only and misses some. The repertoire has about 130,000 clones, about 88% of them found once; the top ten carry approximately 4%. The input for sequencing was peripheral blood, taken on day 0 of AZD1222 vaccination. Source of these receptors: an adult in good health.

V is TRBV6-1 and J is TRBJ2-7; D might be TRBD1 (5 bases). Germline-derived CDR1 and CDR2 are MNHNS and SASEGT. V dropped 5 bases and J dropped 6 bases, with 14 bases sitting between them. The length of the CDR3 is 13 residues. In nucleotides, the CDR3 is TGTGCCAGCAGTTTCTTCCAGGGCGTCGAGCAGTACTTC. Protein product: CASSFFQGVEQYF.

The V gene is TRBV29-1, the J gene TRBJ2-1; TRBD2 agrees at 10 bases. CDR1 is SQVTM and CDR2 is ANQGSEA in the germline V gene. V shed 8 bases and J 9 bases; nucleotides not matched to a gene: 10. This CDR3 has 13 amino acids. This CDR3 reads CSCASGSRTEQFF. CDR3 in DNA: TGCAGCTGTGCTAGCGGGAGCCGCACTGAGCAGTTCTTC.

CDR3 in DNA: TGTGCCAGCAGCTTGAACCGACGTTATGGCTACACCTTC. Its translation: CASSLNRRYGYTF. V is TRBV5-6 and J is TRBJ1-2; the D is unclear. Trimming pared 1 base from V and 5 bases from J, leaving 9 bases between. Germline lookup yields CDR1 SGHDT and CDR2 YYEEEE. The CDR3 runs 13 residues.

This clone was recorded only once. This sequence joins TRBV7-2 and TRBJ2-7; TRBD1 matches at 10 bases. Germline V lookup: CDR1 SGHTA, CDR2 FQGNSA. CDR3 size: 14 residues. Losses at the gene ends were 5 bases for V and 6 bases for J; bases not matched to a gene: 7. The CDR3 spells CASSPRDRGLEQYF. DNA of the CDR3: TGTGCCAGCAGCCCCCGGGACAGGGGCCTCGAGCAGTACTTC.

This chain links TRBV7-8 with TRBJ2-5; either TRBD1 or TRBD2 may fit D (6 bases each). Germline V gene sequence: CDR1 SGHVS, CDR2 FQNEAQ. Deletions cut 3 bases from V and 2 bases from J, with 19 bases between. The CDR3 spans 17 residues. The CDR3 is CASSLGEGGGLQETQYF. Here the CDR3 DNA reads TGTGCCAGCAGCTTGGGCGAGGGGGGCGGGTTACAAGAGACCCAGTACTTC.

This chain links TRBV19 with TRBJ2-5; tentatively, D is TRBD1 or TRBD2 (5 bases each). Germline V gives CDR1 LNHDA, CDR2 SQIVND (reference sequence). V was shortened by 5 bases and J by 2 bases, with 15 bases between the two germline ends. This CDR3 region has 15 residues. The CDR3 DNA sequence: TGTGCCAGTAGTCCTTGGGGCAGGGAGCAAGAGACCCAGTACTTC. Its protein product is CASSPWGREQETQYF.

V and J are TRBV19 and TRBJ2-7; the D gene is possibly TRBD2 (5 bases). V shed 1 base and J shed 2 bases, with 15 bases lying between them. The germline gives CDR1 LNHDA, CDR2 SQIVND (reference sequence). This CDR3 region has 16 residues. The CDR3 reads CASSIGSAGRTYEQYF. The CDR3 region has the DNA TGTGCCAGTAGTATAGGTTCCGCGGGTAGGACCTACGAGCAGTACTTC.

This chain connects TRBV6-2 or TRBV6-3 to TRBJ1-1; perhaps TRBD1 as D (6 bases). Germline assignment: CDR1 MNHEY and CDR2 SVGEGT. This CDR3 spans 15 amino acids. V was cut by 2 bases and J by 1 base, with 11 bases left in between. CDR3 bases: TGTGCCAGCAGTTACCCACAGGGATGGAACACTGAAGCTTTCTTT. Translating it yields CASSYPQGWNTEAFF.

A few counts support this clone. This chain uses TRBV19 with TRBJ1-6, with 7 positions matching TRBD1. CDR3 size: 15 residues. Trimming removed 4 bases from V and 7 bases from J; junction bases left unmatched: 7. CDR1 and CDR2 from the germline V gene are LNHDA and SQIVND (reference sequence). This CDR3 is CASSTARGGNSPLHF. CDR3 DNA sequence: TGTGCCAGTAGTACGGCCAGGGGGGGAAATTCACCCCTCCACTTT.

The chain links TRBV7-9 to TRBJ1-1; D gene uncertain. Germline CDR1 is SEHNR and CDR2 is FQNEAQ (reference sequence). This CDR3 has 17 amino acids. Trimming left V 0 bases short and J 1 base short, with 15 bases between. CDR3: CASSLAGGEGRNTEAFF. CDR3 DNA: TGTGCCAGCAGCTTAGCCGGCGGGGAGGGCCGGAACACTGAAGCTTTCTTT.

There are a few counts of this clone. The chain joins TRBV5-1 to TRBJ2-2, with 8 bases matching TRBD1. With 5 bases clipped from V and 1 base from J, the junction kept 4 bases outside the gene matches. CDR1 and CDR2 from the germline V gene are SGHRS and YFSETQ. The CDR3 totals 15 residues. Here the CDR3 DNA reads TGCGCCAGCAGTCCCGGGACAGGGAACACCGGGGAGCTGTTTTTT. Translating it yields CASSPGTGNTGELFF.

This clone was observed once. In DNA, the CDR3 is TGCGCCAGCAGTCCGGGGCAAGAGACCCAGTACTTC. It encodes CASSPGQETQYF. This chain links TRBV5-1 with TRBJ2-5, with D possibly matching TRBD2 (5 bases). The CDR3 is 12 residues long. Trimming stripped 5 bases from V and 2 bases from J, with 7 bases between. Germline V gene data show CDR1 as SGHRS and CDR2 as YFSETQ.

The V gene is TRBV24-1, the J gene TRBJ1-5; D is unresolved. In germline, CDR1 is KGHDR, CDR2 SFDVKD. The CDR3 loop spans 13 amino acids. Between the trimmed V and J ends, which lost 6 bases and 4 bases, there was a span of 9 bases. The CDR3 loop is CATSSEINQPQHF. The CDR3 DNA follows: TGTGCCACCAGTTCGGAGATTAATCAGCCCCAGCATTTT.